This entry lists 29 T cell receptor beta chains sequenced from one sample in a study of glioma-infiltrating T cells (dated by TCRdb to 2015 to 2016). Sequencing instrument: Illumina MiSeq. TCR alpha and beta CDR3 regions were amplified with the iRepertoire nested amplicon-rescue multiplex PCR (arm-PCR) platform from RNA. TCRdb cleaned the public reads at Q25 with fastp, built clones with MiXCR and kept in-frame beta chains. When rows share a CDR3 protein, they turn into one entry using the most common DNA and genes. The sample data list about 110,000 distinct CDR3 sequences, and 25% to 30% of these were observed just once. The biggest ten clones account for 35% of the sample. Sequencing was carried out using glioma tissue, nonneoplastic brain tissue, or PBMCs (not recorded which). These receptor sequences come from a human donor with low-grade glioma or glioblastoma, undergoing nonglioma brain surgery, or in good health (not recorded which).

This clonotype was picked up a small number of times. Here the CDR3 reads CASSGRGLAGPNSYEQYF. DNA for the CDR3: TGTGCCAGCAGCGGACGGGGACTAGCGGGGCCAAACTCCTACGAGCAGTACTTC. This chain connects TRBV7-8 to TRBJ2-7, with TRBD2 identical over 13 bases. J was trimmed by 0 bases and V by 5 bases; bases with no gene match: 10. The CDR3 is made up of 18 amino acids. Germline assignment: CDR1 SGHVS and CDR2 FQNEAQ.

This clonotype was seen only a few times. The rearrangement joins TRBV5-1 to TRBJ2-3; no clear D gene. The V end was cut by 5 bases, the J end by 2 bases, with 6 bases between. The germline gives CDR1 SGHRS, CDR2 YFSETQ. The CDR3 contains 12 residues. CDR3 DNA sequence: TGCGCCAGCAGGCAGGACACAGATACGCAGTATTTT. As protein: CASRQDTDTQYF.

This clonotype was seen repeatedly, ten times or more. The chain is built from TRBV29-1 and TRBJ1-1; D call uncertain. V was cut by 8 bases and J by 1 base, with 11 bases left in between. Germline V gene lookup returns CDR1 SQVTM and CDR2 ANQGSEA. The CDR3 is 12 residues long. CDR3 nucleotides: TGCAGCCCCTACCGAAGGAACACTGAAGCTTTCTTT. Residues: CSPYRRNTEAFF.

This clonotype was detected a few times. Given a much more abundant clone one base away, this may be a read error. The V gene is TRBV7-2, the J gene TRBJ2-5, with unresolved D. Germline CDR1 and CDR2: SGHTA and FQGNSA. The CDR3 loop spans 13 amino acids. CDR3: CASSLVSQEAQYF. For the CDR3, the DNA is TGTGCCAGCAGCTTAGTGAGCCAAGAGGCCCAGTACTTC.

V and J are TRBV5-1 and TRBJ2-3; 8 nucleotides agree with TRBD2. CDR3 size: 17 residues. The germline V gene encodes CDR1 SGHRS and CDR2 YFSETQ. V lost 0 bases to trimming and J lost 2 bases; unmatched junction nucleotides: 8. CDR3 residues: CASSLAQTSGLTDTQYF. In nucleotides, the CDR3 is TGCGCCAGCAGCTTGGCCCAAACTAGCGGACTCACAGATACGCAGTATTTT.

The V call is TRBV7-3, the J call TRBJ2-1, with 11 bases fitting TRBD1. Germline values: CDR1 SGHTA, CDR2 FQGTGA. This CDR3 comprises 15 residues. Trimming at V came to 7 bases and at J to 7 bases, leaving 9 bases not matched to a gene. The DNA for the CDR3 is TGTGCCAGCACCTCGGGGACAGGGGGTGTAAATGAGCAGTTCTTC. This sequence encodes CASTSGTGGVNEQFF.

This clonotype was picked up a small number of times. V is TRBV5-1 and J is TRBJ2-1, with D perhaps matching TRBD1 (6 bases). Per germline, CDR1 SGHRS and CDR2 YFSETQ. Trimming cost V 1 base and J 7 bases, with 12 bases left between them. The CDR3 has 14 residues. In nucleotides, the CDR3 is TGCGCCAGCAGCTTGACAGGGCAGGGGAATGAGCAGTTCTTC. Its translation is CASSLTGQGNEQFF.

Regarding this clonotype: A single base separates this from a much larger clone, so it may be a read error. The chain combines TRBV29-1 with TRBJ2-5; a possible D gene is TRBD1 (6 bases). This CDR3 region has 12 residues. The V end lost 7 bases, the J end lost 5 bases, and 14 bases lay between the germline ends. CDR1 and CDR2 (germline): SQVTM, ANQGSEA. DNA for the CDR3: TGCAGCGGACAGGAGGCTCACGAGACCCAGTACTTC. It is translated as CSGQEAHETQYF.

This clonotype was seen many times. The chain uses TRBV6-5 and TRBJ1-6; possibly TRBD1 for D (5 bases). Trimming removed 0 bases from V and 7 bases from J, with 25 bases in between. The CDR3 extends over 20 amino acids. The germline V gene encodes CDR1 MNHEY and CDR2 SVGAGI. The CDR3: CASSYSWGSTELLLNSPLHF. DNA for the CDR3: TGTGCCAGCAGTTACTCGTGGGGCTCTACAGAACTACTCCTAAATTCACCCCTCCACTTT.

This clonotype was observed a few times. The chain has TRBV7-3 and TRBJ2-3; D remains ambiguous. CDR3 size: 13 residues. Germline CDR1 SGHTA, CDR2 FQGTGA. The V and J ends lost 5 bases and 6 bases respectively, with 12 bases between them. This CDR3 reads CASSLLGMDTQYF. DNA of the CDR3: TGTGCCAGCAGCCTCTTGGGTATGGATACGCAGTATTTT.

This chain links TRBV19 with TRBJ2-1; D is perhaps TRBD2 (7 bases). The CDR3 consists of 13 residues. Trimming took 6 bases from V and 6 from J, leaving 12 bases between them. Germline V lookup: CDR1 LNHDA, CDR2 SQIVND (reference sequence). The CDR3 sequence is CASRRGGGNEQFF. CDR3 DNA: TGTGCCAGTAGGAGGGGGGGCGGCAATGAGCAGTTCTTC. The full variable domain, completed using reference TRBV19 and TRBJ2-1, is DGGITQSPKYLFRKEGQNVTLSCEQNLNHDAMYWYRQDPGQGLRLIYYSQIVNDFQKGDIAEGYSVSREKKESFPLTVTSAQKNPTAFYLCASRRGGGNEQFFGPGTRLTVL.

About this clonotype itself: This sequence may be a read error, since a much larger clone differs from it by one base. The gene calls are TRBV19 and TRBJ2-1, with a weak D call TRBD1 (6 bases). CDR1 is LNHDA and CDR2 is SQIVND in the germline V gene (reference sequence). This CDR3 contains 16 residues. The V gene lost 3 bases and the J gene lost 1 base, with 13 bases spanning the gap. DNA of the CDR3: TGTGCCAGTAGTATTACAGGGTGTTTGTCCTACAATGAGCAGTTCTTC. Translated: CASSITGCLSYNEQFF.

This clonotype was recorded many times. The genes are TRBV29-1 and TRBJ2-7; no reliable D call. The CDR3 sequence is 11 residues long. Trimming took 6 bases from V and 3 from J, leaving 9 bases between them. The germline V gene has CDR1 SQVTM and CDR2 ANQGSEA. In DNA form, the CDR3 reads TGCAGCGTGCCTGGGCTCTACGAGCAGTACTTC. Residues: CSVPGLYEQYF.

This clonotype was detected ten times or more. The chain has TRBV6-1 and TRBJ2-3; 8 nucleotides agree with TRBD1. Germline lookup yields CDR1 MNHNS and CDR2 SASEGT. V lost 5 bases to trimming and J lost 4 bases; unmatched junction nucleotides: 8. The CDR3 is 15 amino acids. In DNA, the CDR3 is TGTGCCAGCAGTCGACAGGGGTTGATAGCAGATACGCAGTATTTT. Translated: CASSRQGLIADTQYF.

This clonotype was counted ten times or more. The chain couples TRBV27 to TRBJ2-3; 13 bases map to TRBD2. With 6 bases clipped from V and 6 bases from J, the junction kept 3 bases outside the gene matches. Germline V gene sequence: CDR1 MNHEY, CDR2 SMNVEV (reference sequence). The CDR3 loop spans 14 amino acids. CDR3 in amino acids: CASRTSGRFDTQYF. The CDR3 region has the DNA TGTGCCAGCAGGACTAGCGGGAGGTTCGATACGCAGTATTTT.

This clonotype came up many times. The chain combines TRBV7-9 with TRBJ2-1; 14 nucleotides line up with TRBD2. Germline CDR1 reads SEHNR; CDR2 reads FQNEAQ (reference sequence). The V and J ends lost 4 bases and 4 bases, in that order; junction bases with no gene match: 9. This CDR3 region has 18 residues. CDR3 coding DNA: TGTGCCAGCAGCTCCGGACTAGCGGGGGGCTGGTTATACAATGAGCAGTTCTTC. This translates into CASSSGLAGGWLYNEQFF.

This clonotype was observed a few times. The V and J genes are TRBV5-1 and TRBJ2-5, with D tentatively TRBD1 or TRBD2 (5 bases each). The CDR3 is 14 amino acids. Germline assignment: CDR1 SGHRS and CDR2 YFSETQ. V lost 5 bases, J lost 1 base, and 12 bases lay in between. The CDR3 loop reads CASRLRDGQETQYF. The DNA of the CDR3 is TGCGCCAGCAGACTGAGGGACGGCCAAGAGACCCAGTACTTC. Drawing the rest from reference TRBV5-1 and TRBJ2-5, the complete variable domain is KAGVTQTPRYLIKTRGQQVTLSCSPISGHRSVSWYQQTPGQGLQFLFEYFSETQRNKGNFPGRFSGRQFSNSRSEMNVSTLELGDSALYLCASRLRDGQETQYFGPGTRLLVL.

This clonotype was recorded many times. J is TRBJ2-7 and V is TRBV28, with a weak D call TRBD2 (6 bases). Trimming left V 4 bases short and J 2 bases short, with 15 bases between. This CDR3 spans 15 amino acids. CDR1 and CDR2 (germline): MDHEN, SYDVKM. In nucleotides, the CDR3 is TGTGCCAGCAGTTCCCCGGGAGTGGGGGCCTACGAGCAGTACTTC. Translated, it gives CASSSPGVGAYEQYF.

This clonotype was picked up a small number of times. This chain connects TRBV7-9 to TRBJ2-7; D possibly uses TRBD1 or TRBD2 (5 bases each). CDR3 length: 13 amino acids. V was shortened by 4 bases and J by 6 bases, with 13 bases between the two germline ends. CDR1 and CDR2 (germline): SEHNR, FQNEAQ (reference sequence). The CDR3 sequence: CASSSPGTGEQYF. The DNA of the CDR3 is TGTGCCAGCAGCTCCCCAGGGACGGGCGAGCAGTACTTC.

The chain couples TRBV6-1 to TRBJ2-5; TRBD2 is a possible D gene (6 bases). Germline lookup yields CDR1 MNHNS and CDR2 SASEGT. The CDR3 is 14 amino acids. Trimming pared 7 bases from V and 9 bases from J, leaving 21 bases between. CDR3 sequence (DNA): TGTGCCAGCAAGAGTTACGCCCGGGGGTGGGCCCAGTACTTC. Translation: CASKSYARGWAQYF.

The CDR3 DNA is TGTGCCAGCACCAAAACGGGGAGACACGAGCAGTACTTC. Protein: CASTKTGRHEQYF. This chain links TRBV12-3 or TRBV12-4 with TRBJ2-7, with D possibly matching TRBD2 (5 bases). The ends were cut back, 7 bases at V and 5 bases at J, with 15 bases in the middle. The CDR3 has 13 residues.

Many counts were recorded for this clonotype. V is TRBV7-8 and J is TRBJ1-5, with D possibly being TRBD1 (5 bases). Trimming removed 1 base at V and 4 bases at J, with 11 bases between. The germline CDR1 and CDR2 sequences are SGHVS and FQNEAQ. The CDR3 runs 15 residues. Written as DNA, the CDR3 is TGTGCCAGCAGCTTAGAGCAGGGCGGAAATCAGCCCCAGCATTTT. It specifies CASSLEQGGNQPQHF. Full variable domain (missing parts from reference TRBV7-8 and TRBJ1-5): GAGVSQSPRYKVAKRGQDVALRCDPISGHVSLFWYQQALGQGPEFLTYFQNEAQLDKSGLPSDRFFAERPEGSVSTLKIQRTQQEDSAVYLCASSLEQGGNQPQHFGDGTRLSIL.

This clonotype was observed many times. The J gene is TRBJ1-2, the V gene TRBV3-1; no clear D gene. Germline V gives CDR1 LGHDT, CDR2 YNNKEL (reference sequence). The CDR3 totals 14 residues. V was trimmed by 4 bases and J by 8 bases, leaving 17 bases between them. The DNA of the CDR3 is TGTGCCAGCAGCCCAGCCCGGGCCGGAGTGGGCTACACCTTC. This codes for CASSPARAGVGYTF.

CDR3 protein: CASSPTLAVGETQYF. CDR3 in DNA: TGTGCCAGCAGCCCCACACTAGCGGTTGGAGAGACCCAGTACTTC. J is TRBJ2-5 and V is TRBV7-6, with 8 bases lining up with TRBD2. This CDR3 has 15 residues. Trimming took 5 bases from V and 4 from J; bases not matched to a gene: 9. Germline V gene data show CDR1 as SGHVS and CDR2 as FNYEAQ.

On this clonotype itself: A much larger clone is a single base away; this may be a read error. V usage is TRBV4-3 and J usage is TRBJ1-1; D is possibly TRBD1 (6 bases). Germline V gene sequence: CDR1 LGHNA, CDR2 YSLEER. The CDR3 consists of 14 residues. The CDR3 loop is CASSRLAGGTEALF. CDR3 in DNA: TGCGCCAGCAGCCGTTTGGCGGGGGGCACTGAAGCTCTCTTT.

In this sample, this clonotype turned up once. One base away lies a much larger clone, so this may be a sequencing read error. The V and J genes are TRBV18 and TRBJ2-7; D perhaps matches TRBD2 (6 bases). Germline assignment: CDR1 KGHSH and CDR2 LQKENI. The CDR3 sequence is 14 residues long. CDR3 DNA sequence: TGTGCCAGCTCACCTAGCGGAATCTCCTACGGGCAGTACTTC. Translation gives CASSPSGISYGQYF.

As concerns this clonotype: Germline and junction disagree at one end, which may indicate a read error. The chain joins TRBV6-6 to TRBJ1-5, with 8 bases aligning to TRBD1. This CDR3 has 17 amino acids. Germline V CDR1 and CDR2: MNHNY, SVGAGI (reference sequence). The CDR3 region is CASSHSGGQGNRQPQHF. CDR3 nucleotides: TGTGCCAGCAGTCACTCGGGAGGACAGGGAAATCGTCAGCCCCAGCATTTT.

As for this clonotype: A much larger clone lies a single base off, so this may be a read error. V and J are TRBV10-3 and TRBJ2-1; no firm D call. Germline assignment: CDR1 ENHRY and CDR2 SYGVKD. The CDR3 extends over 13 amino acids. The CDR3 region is CDISRAFYNEQFF. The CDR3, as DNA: TGTGACATCAGTCGGGCGTTTTACAATGAGCAGTTCTTC.

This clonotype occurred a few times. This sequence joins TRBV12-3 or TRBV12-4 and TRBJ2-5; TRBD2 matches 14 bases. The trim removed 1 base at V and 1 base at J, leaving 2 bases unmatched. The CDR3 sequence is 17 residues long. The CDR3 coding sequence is TGTGCCAGCAGTTTAGGGGGACTAGCGGGGGTCCAAGAGACCCAGTACTTC. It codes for CASSLGGLAGVQETQYF.